The subject of this entry is one TCR beta chain. What it binds is unknown. The record originates from a study of T cells after yellow fever vaccination. Study in general: SMART-Seq v4 Ultra Low Input served to prepare low-cell-number fractions.

The TCR cDNA carried a universal primer site and UMIs from 5'RACE template switching. In TCRdb, the 5' RACE reads were re-called with MiXCR into one record per CDR3 protein. The table lists some 560,000 distinct CDR3 sequences, about a fifth of them singletons. Findings and limits, study-wide: In post-booster samples, most primary-vaccination clones reappeared (approximately 96% CD4, 70% to 90% CD8).

The receptor comes from a young man who received the YFV17D yellow fever vaccine. The sequencing used PBMCs, collected 15 days after the yellow fever booster vaccination.

For the CDR3, the DNA is TGCGCCAGCAGCCAATCAGAGGGGAGGGGTTCACCCCTCCACTTT. This codes for CASSQSEGRGSPLHF. The rearrangement joins TRBV4-3 to TRBJ1-6; the D gene is possibly TRBD1 (5 bases). The CDR3 has 15 amino acids. The germline V gene has CDR1 LGHNA and CDR2 YSLEER. Trimming removed 2 bases from V and 9 bases from J, with 14 bases in between.